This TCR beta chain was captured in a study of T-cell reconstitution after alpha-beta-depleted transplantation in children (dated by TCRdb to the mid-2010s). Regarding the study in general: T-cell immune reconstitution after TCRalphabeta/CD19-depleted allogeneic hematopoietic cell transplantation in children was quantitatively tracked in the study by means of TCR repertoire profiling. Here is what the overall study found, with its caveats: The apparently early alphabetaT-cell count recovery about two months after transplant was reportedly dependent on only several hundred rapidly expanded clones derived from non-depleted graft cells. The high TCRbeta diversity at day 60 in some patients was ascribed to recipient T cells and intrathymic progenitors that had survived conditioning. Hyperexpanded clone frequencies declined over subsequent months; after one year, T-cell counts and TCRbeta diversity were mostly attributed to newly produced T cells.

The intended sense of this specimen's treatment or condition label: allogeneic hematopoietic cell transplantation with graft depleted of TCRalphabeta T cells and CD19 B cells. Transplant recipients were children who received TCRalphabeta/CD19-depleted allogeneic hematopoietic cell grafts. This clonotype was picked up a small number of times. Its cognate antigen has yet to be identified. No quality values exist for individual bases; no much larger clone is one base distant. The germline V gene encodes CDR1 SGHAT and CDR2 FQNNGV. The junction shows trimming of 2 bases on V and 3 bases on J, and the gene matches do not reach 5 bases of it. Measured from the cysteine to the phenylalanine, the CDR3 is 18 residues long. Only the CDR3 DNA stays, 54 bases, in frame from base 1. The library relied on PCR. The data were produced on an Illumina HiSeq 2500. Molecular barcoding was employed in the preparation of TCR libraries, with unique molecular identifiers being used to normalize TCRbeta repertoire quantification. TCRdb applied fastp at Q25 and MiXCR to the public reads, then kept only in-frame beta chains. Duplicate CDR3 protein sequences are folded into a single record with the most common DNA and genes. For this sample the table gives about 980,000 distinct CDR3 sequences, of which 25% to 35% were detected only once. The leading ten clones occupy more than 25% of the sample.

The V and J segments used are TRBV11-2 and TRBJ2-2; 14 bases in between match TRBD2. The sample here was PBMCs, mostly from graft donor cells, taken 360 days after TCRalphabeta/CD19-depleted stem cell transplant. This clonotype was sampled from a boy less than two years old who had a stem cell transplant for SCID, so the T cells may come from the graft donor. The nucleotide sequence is TGTGCCAGCAGCTTACGACTAGCGGGGGGGCTTTACACCGGGGAGCTGTTTTTT. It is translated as CASSLRLAGGLYTGELFF.